These 3 T cell receptor beta chains share one sample of origin, sequenced in a study of blood T cell repertoires in COVID-19. Profiled with immunoSEQ multiplex PCR; TCRdb holds only in-frame clones, not every one. Of roughly 150,000 clones listed, approximately 90% are singletons. Sequenced input: peripheral blood. The receptors here all came from a man between 50 and 59 years old who had recovered from COVID-19.

The CDR3 DNA reads as TGTGCCAGCAGCTTGTCGGGTGCCGCTAGAGCAGATACGCAGTATTTT. Translated, it gives CASSLSGAARADTQYF. The genes are TRBV5-4 and TRBJ2-3; D uncertain. The V gene lost 1 base and the J gene lost 4 bases, with 16 bases spanning the gap. The CDR3 covers 16 residues. Germline values: CDR1 SGHNT, CDR2 YYREEE (reference sequence).

This clone was found a few times. CDR3 protein: CASSFQAREKLFF. In nucleotides, the CDR3 is TGTGCCAGCAGTTTCCAGGCGCGCGAAAAACTGTTTTTT. The chain recombines TRBV6-2 or TRBV6-3 with TRBJ1-4; D is ambiguous. Germline V gene lookup returns CDR1 MNHEY and CDR2 SVGEGT. V shed 4 bases and J shed 8 bases, with 11 bases lying between them. There are 13 residues in the CDR3.

This sequence joins TRBV29-1 and TRBJ1-1; D is undetermined. The CDR3 covers 13 residues. The germline V and J ends were trimmed by 3 bases and 6 bases, with 14 bases remaining between them. The germline gives CDR1 SQVTM, CDR2 ANQGSEA. This CDR3 reads CSVDQVGKAEAFF. The CDR3, as DNA: TGCAGCGTTGACCAGGTCGGGAAGGCTGAAGCTTTCTTT. Full variable domain (remainder filled in from reference TRBV29-1 and TRBJ1-1): SAVISQKPSRDICQRGTSLTIQCQVDSQVTMMFWYRQQPGQSLTLIATANQGSEATYESGFVIDKFPISRPNLTFSTLTVSNMSPEDSSIYLCSVDQVGKAEAFFGQGTRLTVV.